This T cell receptor (beta chain) was obtained from a study of blood T cell repertoires in COVID-19. Study information: T cells, B-cell-depleted T cells, or PBMCs provided the cDNA or gDNA that served as material.

TCRdb's copy holds only in-frame clones and misses some; the assay was immunoSEQ multiplex PCR. Of roughly 280,000 clones in the sample, 80% to 90% were seen once. Either two negative PCRs, clearance, or symptom resolution qualified Cohort 3 donors as recovered. V was clipped by 1 base and J by 5 bases, with 15 bases between them. Germline V gives CDR1 MNHNS, CDR2 SASEGT. The CDR3 covers 16 residues. This receptor was obtained from a woman between 18 and 29 years old who had recovered from COVID-19. V is TRBV6-1 and J is TRBJ2-1; D possibly corresponds to TRBD2 (5 bases). The sequencing input was PBMCs or T cells enriched from blood (not recorded which). The CDR3 protein is CASSEVFSSENNEQFF. CDR3 bases: TGTGCCAGCAGTGAAGTTTTTAGTAGCGAAAACAATGAGCAGTTCTTC.